The 8 T cell receptor beta chains listed next were all sequenced from one sample in a study of blood T cell repertoires in COVID-19. Repertoires were generated with immunoSEQ multiplex PCR, while TCRdb's copy carries only in-frame clones and drops some. The data contain some 89,000 clones, about three quarters of them singletons. The material sequenced was peripheral blood. The receptor set was obtained from a man between 65 and 80 years old with acute or convalescent COVID-19.

The V call is TRBV10-2, the J call TRBJ1-1, with 9 bases that match TRBD1. CDR1 is WSHSY and CDR2 is SAAADI in the germline V gene. J lost 7 bases, V lost 10 bases, and 10 bases had no gene match. This CDR3 region has 13 residues. CDR3 in DNA: TGCGCCACTTTGGGGACAGGGAGGTTTGAAGCTTTCTTT. It encodes CATLGTGRFEAFF.

The chain links TRBV4-1 to TRBJ2-3; D gene ambiguous. With 3 bases removed from V and 2 bases from J, the gap between germline ends came to 12 bases. Germline CDR1 MGHRA, CDR2 YSYEKL. The CDR3 has 15 amino acids. The CDR3 here is CASSQIVGPTDTQYF. In DNA, the CDR3 is TGCGCCAGCAGCCAGATAGTGGGCCCCACAGATACGCAGTATTTT.

This sequence joins TRBV2 and TRBJ2-7, with D possibly TRBD2 on 7 matching bases. Germline assignment: CDR1 SNHLY and CDR2 FYNNEI. V lost 8 bases and J lost 1, with 24 bases in between. This CDR3 contains 17 residues. CDR3 coding DNA: TGTGCCAGCTGGGGCTCTTGGGAGGGACAATCTTCCTACGAGCAGTACTTC. Amino acid sequence: CASWGSWEGQSSYEQYF.

This clone was observed a single time. This chain connects TRBV5-1 to TRBJ2-2; 9 nucleotides agree with TRBD1. V shed 0 bases and J 3 bases; nucleotides not matched to a gene: 3. CDR3 length: 16 amino acids. Germline lookup yields CDR1 SGHRS and CDR2 YFSETQ. This chain's CDR3 is CASSLGTGVYTGELFF. The DNA for the CDR3 is TGCGCCAGCAGCTTGGGGACAGGGGTCTACACCGGGGAGCTGTTTTTT.

J is TRBJ2-2 and V is TRBV5-4, with 11 bases fitting TRBD2. The CDR3 length is 15 residues. V dropped 2 bases and J dropped 4; count of bases not matched to a gene: 1. The V gene's germline CDR1 is SGHNT and CDR2 YYREEE (reference sequence). The chain's CDR3 is CASSFGTSGTGELFF. DNA for the CDR3: TGTGCCAGCAGCTTTGGGACTAGCGGCACCGGGGAGCTGTTTTTT.

V gene TRBV5-4 combines with J gene TRBJ2-7; tentative D call: TRBD2 (7 bases). CDR1 and CDR2 from the germline V gene are SGHNT and YYREEE (reference sequence). The CDR3 has 13 residues. Trimming stripped 1 base from V and 10 bases from J, with 15 bases between. The CDR3 DNA is TGTGCCAGCAGCTTGAGGGGCGGGGGCCCCCAGTACGTC. Protein product: CASSLRGGGPQYV.

The gene calls are TRBV7-9 and TRBJ1-1; a weak D match, TRBD1 (5 bases). V lost 1 base to trimming and J lost 6 bases, with 15 bases between them. The germline V gene has CDR1 SEHNR and CDR2 FQNEAQ (reference sequence). The CDR3 length is 15 residues. CDR3 DNA: TGTGCCAGCAGCTTAGTTTCGGGCAGGGCAGCTGAAGCTTTCTTT. It specifies CASSLVSGRAAEAFF.

The chain links TRBV6-5 to TRBJ1-2; weak D call: TRBD1 (5 bases). Trimming took 7 bases from V and 5 from J, leaving 11 bases between them. Germline loops: CDR1 MNHEY, CDR2 SVGAGI. The length of the CDR3 is 12 residues. The CDR3 loop reads CASTAGRYGYTF. The CDR3 DNA reads as TGTGCCAGCACCGCAGGGAGGTATGGCTACACCTTC.